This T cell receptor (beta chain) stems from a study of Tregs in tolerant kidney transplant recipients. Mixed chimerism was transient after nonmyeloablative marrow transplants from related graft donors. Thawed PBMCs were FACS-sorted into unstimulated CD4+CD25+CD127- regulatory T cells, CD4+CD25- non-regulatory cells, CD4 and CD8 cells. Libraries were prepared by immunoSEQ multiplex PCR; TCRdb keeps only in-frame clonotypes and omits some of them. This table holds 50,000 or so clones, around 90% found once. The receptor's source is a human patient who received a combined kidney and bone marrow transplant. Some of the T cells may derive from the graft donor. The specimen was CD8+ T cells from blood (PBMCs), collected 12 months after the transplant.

In nucleotides, the CDR3 is TGCAGCGTTGGAGGCCTAGACCGAGTTTACCAAGAGACCCAGTACTTC. This translates into CSVGGLDRVYQETQYF. The V and J genes are TRBV29-1 and TRBJ2-5, with D hard to call. V lost 4 bases and J 0 bases, leaving 18 bases between the germline ends. Germline V gives CDR1 SQVTM, CDR2 ANQGSEA. There are 16 residues in the CDR3.